What follows is one TCR beta chain and its context. Deletions cut 3 bases from V and 4 bases from J, with 6 bases between. This CDR3 is 12 amino acids long. From germline, CDR1 is LNHDA and CDR2 SQIVND (reference sequence). From the 5' RACE reads, TCRdb called clonotypes with MiXCR, one entry per CDR3 protein. The sample has about 210,000 distinct CDR3 sequences; about 3% are singletons. The sample originates from a study of T cells after yellow fever vaccination. The receptor was derived from a man aged 18 to 29 who received the YFV17D yellow fever vaccine. V is TRBV19 and J is TRBJ1-1; D is unresolved. Specimen: CD4+ T cells sorted from PBMCs, collected 10 days after the yellow fever booster vaccination. The CDR3 loop is CASSILGTEAFF. The CDR3 coding sequence is TGTGCCAGTAGTATTTTGGGCACTGAAGCTTTCTTT.